This T cell receptor (beta chain) was sequenced in a study of T cell repertoires in cytomegalovirus infection. Study observations and caveats: Dominant in the ex vivo response were TCR beta clonotypes restricted by HLA-C and specific for CMV.

V dropped 3 bases and J dropped 7; count of bases not matched to a gene: 6. Looked up from germline, CDR1 is MDHEN and CDR2 is SYDVKM. The CDR3 is 14 amino acids. MiXCR, applied by TCRdb to the reads, yields one record per CDR3 protein. The sample shows 120,000 to 150,000 distinct CDR3 sequences, 5% to 6.5% of them seen only once. In its sample, this clonotype was seen many times. What it binds is not known. The origin of this receptor is a human donor in good health (CMV status not recorded). Some clones in this sample may be carry-over from other donors' samples. The genes are TRBV28 and TRBJ1-2, with 9 nucleotides matching TRBD1. The specimen sequenced was PBMCs. The CDR3, as DNA: TGTGCCAGCAGTTTTGGGACAGGGAGGTTTGGCTACACCTTC. This translates into CASSFGTGRFGYTF.